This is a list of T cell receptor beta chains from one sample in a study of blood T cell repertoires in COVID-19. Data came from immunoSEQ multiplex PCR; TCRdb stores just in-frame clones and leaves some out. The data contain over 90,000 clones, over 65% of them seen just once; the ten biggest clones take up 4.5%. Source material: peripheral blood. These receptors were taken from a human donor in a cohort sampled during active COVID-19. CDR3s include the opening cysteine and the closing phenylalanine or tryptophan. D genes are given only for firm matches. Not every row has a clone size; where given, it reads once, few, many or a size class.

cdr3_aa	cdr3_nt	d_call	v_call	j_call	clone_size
CASSLQGINTEAFF	TGTGCCAGCAGTTTACAGGGAATTAACACTGAAGCTTTCTTT	-	TRBV28	TRBJ1-1	-
CASSQDAASGFEQYF	TGCGCCAGCAGCCAAGATGCGGCTAGCGGGTTCGAGCAGTACTTC	TRBD2	TRBV4-1	TRBJ2-7	once
CASSLAGQLGNTIYF	TGTGCCAGCAGCTTGGCGGGACAGCTTGGAAACACCATATATTTT	TRBD1	TRBV5-4	TRBJ1-3	-
CASSLGTGGAYEQYF	TGTGCCAGCAGCTTAGGGACAGGGGGGGCCTACGAGCAGTACTTC	TRBD1	TRBV7-8	TRBJ2-7	once
CASSDIGQSSYEQYF	TGCGCCAGCAGCGACATTGGACAGAGCTCCTACGAGCAGTACTTC	-	TRBV5-1	TRBJ2-7	-
CASSLVGTGNEKLFF	TGTGCCAGCAGCTTAGTGGGGACAGGGAATGAAAAACTGTTTTTT	TRBD1	TRBV7-9	TRBJ1-4	-
CASSYRGSLAGDTQYF	TGTGCCAGCAGTTACAGGGGGAGCCTCGCCGGAGATACGCAGTATTTT	TRBD1	TRBV5-4	TRBJ2-3	-
CASRGQFSPYEQYF	TGTGCCAGCAGAGGACAGTTTTCGCCCTACGAGCAGTACTTC	-	TRBV5-8	TRBJ2-7	-
CASSLLPGVDETQYF	TGTGCCAGCAGTTTATTACCAGGGGTCGACGAGACCCAGTACTTC	-	TRBV28	TRBJ2-5	-
CASTQRSSYGYTF	TGTGCCAGCACCCAAAGGAGTTCCTATGGCTACACCTTC	-	TRBV28	TRBJ1-2	-
CASSYSGQDYEQYF	TGTGCCAGCAGTTATTCCGGACAGGACTACGAGCAGTACTTC	TRBD1	TRBV6-6	TRBJ2-7	-
CASSDRGGPGYTF	TGTGCCAGCAGTGACAGGGGAGGGCCTGGCTACACCTTC	-	TRBV6-1	TRBJ1-2	-
CASSSGQGAYNEQFF	TGTGCCAGCTCATCGGGACAGGGAGCCTACAATGAGCAGTTCTTC	TRBD1	TRBV18	TRBJ2-1	-
CASSPLLAENNEQFF	TGCGCCAGCAGCCCCCTACTAGCGGAAAACAATGAGCAGTTCTTC	TRBD2	TRBV5-1	TRBJ2-1	-
CASTRTGSSYNEQFF	TGTGCCAGCACAAGGACAGGGAGCTCCTACAATGAGCAGTTCTTC	TRBD1	TRBV27	TRBJ2-1	-
CASSQGGTGLIEQFF	TGTGCCAGCAGCCAAGGTGGGACAGGGCTTATCGAGCAGTTCTTC	TRBD1	TRBV4-2	TRBJ2-1	-
CASRRDSLDEQYF	TGCGCCAGCAGGAGGGACAGTCTCGACGAGCAGTACTTC	TRBD1	TRBV5-1	TRBJ2-7	-
CASTPGTGVTGELFF	TGTGCCAGCACTCCGGGGACAGGGGTCACCGGGGAGCTGTTTTTT	TRBD1	TRBV7-9	TRBJ2-2	-
CASSQVWEGGNTIYF	TGCGCCAGCAGCCAAGTGTGGGAGGGAGGAAACACCATATATTTT	-	TRBV4-3	TRBJ1-3	-
CASRSTGSSYEQYF	TGTGCCAGCAGGTCAACAGGGAGCTCCTACGAGCAGTACTTC	-	TRBV11-3	TRBJ2-7	-
CASSTRGGQRGTDTQYF	TGTGCCAGCAGTACCCGGGGTGGGCAACGGGGCACAGATACGCAGTATTTT	-	TRBV27	TRBJ2-3	-
CASSQDSPGNTEAFF	TGTGCCAGCAGCCAAGACAGCCCAGGGAACACTGAAGCTTTCTTT	-	TRBV3-1/TRBV3-2	TRBJ1-1	-
CASSLGGVPGTEAFF	TGCGCCAGCAGCTTGGGTGGGGTTCCGGGGACTGAAGCTTTCTTT	-	TRBV5-1	TRBJ1-1	-
CASSLAALAGGRTDTQYF	TGTGCCAGCAGCTTAGCGGCTCTGGCGGGGGGGCGGACAGATACGCAGTATTTT	TRBD2	TRBV7-2	TRBJ2-3	-
CASSAYSGSAQYF	TGTGCCAGCAGTGCCTACTCGGGGAGTGCGCAGTACTTC	-	TRBV12-3/TRBV12-4	TRBJ2-7	-
CASSLAPLGGGPSGANVLTF	TGTGCCAGCAGCTTGGCCCCCCTGGGGGGTGGTCCCTCTGGGGCCAACGTCCTGACTTTC	-	TRBV5-4	TRBJ2-6	-
CASSGLAGRYNEQFF	TGTGCCAGCAGTGGGCTAGCGGGTCGATACAATGAGCAGTTCTTC	TRBD2	TRBV11-2	TRBJ2-1	-
CASSLVLAGGPGELFF	TGTGCCAGCAGCTTGGTACTAGCGGGGGGGCCCGGGGAGCTGTTTTTT	TRBD2	TRBV5-5	TRBJ2-2	-
CASSLAQASSGNTIYF	TGCGCCAGCAGCTTGGCTCAGGCAAGCTCTGGAAACACCATATATTTT	-	TRBV5-1	TRBJ1-3	few
CASRAGQSSTNYGYTF	TGTGCCAGCAGAGCCGGACAGTCCTCTACTAACTATGGCTACACCTTC	-	TRBV7-9	TRBJ1-2	-
CASSLAIRQRNTEAFF	TGTGCCAGCAGCTTAGCGATTCGACAGAGAAACACTGAAGCTTTCTTT	-	TRBV7-9	TRBJ1-1	-
CASSLVQRETQYF	TGTGCCAGCAGCTTGGTTCAGCGGGAGACCCAGTACTTC	-	TRBV5-6	TRBJ2-5	-
CASSYGGVTYEQYF	TGTGCCAGCAGTTACGGCGGGGTCACCTACGAGCAGTACTTC	-	TRBV6-5	TRBJ2-7	-
CASSRGQNSYNEQFF	TGTGCCAGCAGTCGAGGACAGAACTCCTACAATGAGCAGTTCTTC	-	TRBV6-6	TRBJ2-1	few
CASQDSHSGNTIYF	TGTGCCAGCCAAGACAGCCACTCTGGAAACACCATATATTTT	-	TRBV7-2	TRBJ1-3	-
CASSLNSYEQYF	TGTGCCAGCAGCCTAAATTCCTACGAGCAGTACTTC	-	TRBV7-9	TRBJ2-7	-
CASSYSGTATNYGYTF	TGTGCCAGCAGTTACTCTGGGACAGCCACTAACTATGGCTACACCTTC	TRBD1	TRBV6-5	TRBJ1-2	-
CASSVAAASGGTDTQYF	TGTGCCAGCAGCGTAGCTGCGGCTAGCGGGGGGACAGATACGCAGTATTTT	TRBD2	TRBV9	TRBJ2-3	-
CASSSPSEAFF	TGTGCCAGCAGTTCCCCCTCTGAAGCTTTCTTT	-	TRBV6-5	TRBJ1-1	once
CASSRAGGYNEQFF	TGTGCCAGCAGCCGAGCGGGGGGGTACAATGAGCAGTTCTTC	TRBD2	TRBV7-6	TRBJ2-1	-
CAWRVRGKSENEQFF	TGTGCCTGGAGAGTTAGGGGTAAAAGCGAGAATGAGCAGTTCTTC	-	TRBV30	TRBJ2-1	-
CASSQTGGLMNTEAFF	TGTGCCAGCAGTCAAACAGGGGGCCTAATGAACACTGAAGCTTTCTTT	TRBD1	TRBV27	TRBJ1-1	-
CASSLDTYTGFSTSSYNSPLHF	TGCGCCAGCAGCCTGGACACCTATACAGGGTTTTCTACTAGCTCCTATAATTCACCCCTCCACTTT	-	TRBV5-1	TRBJ1-6	-
CASSPGDSREQYF	TGTGCCAGCAGCCCCGGGGACAGTCGCGAGCAGTACTTC	TRBD1	TRBV7-3	TRBJ2-7	once
CASSIRGSSGNTIYF	TGTGCCAGTAGTATCCGGGGGTCCTCTGGAAACACCATATATTTT	-	TRBV19	TRBJ1-3	-
CASSAELSNSNQPQHF	TGTGCCAGCAGTGCTGAACTGAGCAATAGCAATCAGCCCCAGCATTTT	-	TRBV2	TRBJ1-5	-
CASSLASNNEQFF	TGCGCCAGCAGCTTGGCCAGTAACAATGAGCAGTTCTTC	-	TRBV5-1	TRBJ2-1	-
CASSAQRGQGVDEQYF	TGTGCCAGCTCAGCGCAGAGGGGACAGGGGGTCGACGAGCAGTACTTC	TRBD1	TRBV18	TRBJ2-7	-
CASSAEEGSGNTIYF	TGTGCCAGCTCAGCTGAAGAGGGTTCTGGAAACACCATATATTTT	-	TRBV18	TRBJ1-3	-
CASSPDRGVYGYTF	TGCGCCAGCAGCCCCGACAGGGGGGTCTATGGCTACACCTTC	TRBD1	TRBV5-1	TRBJ1-2	-
CASGTTGAPTGELFF	TGTGCCAGCGGAACGACAGGGGCGCCCACCGGGGAGCTGTTTTTT	TRBD1	TRBV7-2	TRBJ2-2	once
CASSPRDRGVRTQYF	TGTGCCAGCAGCCCCCGGGACAGGGGTGTAAGGACCCAGTACTTC	TRBD1	TRBV7-6	TRBJ2-5	-
CASSQGATGGVSYNEQFF	TGTGCCAGCAGCCAAGGGGCTACAGGGGGAGTCTCCTACAATGAGCAGTTCTTC	TRBD1	TRBV3-1/TRBV3-2	TRBJ2-1	-